These 2 T cell receptor beta chains share one sample of origin, sequenced in a study of regulatory T cells in long-lasting Graves disease. Investigators prepared the TCR beta libraries by applying iRepertoire HTBI primers and Arm-PCR of CDR3 regions. TCRdb analysed the multiplex PCR reads with MiXCR anew, one entry per CDR3 protein. The sample has about 660,000 distinct CDR3 sequences; approximately 29% are singletons. The sample's time point: persistent/refractory GD, antithyroid drugs over 5 years with positive TRAb. Researchers made the TCR library from RNA that was extracted from PBMCs. The input for sequencing was peripheral blood mononuclear cells (PBMCs), taken when the disease was refractory, from a patient treated with antithyroid drugs. The receptors stem from a female donor with Graves disease.

This clonotype was counted many times. V and J are TRBV3-1 and TRBJ2-7; TRBD1 aligns across 7 bases. V lost 3 bases to trimming and J lost 5 bases; unmatched junction nucleotides: 13. The germline V gene encodes CDR1 LGHDT and CDR2 YNNKEL (reference sequence). The CDR3 runs to 16 residues. This CDR3 is CASSQRQGTLLHEQYF. CDR3 DNA sequence: TGTGCCAGCAGCCAGCGACAGGGAACTTTGCTGCACGAGCAGTACTTC.

This clonotype showed up just a few times. The rearrangement links TRBV19 to TRBJ2-7, with D perhaps matching TRBD1 (6 bases). V lost 5 bases and J 5 bases, leaving 16 bases between the germline ends. The germline gives CDR1 LNHDA, CDR2 SQIVND (reference sequence). The CDR3 runs 14 residues. CDR3 in amino acids: CASSDRTALDEQYF. CDR3 bases: TGTGCCAGTAGTGACAGGACAGCCCTTGACGAGCAGTACTTC. Full variable domain (rest looked up from reference TRBV19 and TRBJ2-7): DGGITQSPKYLFRKEGQNVTLSCEQNLNHDAMYWYRQDPGQGLRLIYYSQIVNDFQKGDIAEGYSVSREKKESFPLTVTSAQKNPTAFYLCASSDRTALDEQYFGPGTRLTVT.